This record looks at one T cell receptor (beta chain) sequence and its context. No antigen is known for it. The data are from a study of identical twins. Whole-study findings and limits: Insertions were reduced in abundant cord blood beta clonotypes but not in memory repertoires.

Each CDR3 protein is one row after TCRdb ran MiXCR on the 5' RACE reads. The sample carries some 500,000 distinct CDR3 sequences, 14% recorded once. V dropped 0 bases and J dropped 0; count of bases not matched to a gene: 2. The length of the CDR3 is 16 residues. The germline V gene encodes CDR1 MNHEY and CDR2 SVGAGI. This sample also belongs to another study, concerning yellow fever vaccine responses in identical twins.

Sequenced sample: CD4+ T cells sorted from blood. The origin of this receptor is a woman younger than 30 in good health. The chain recombines TRBV6-5 with TRBJ2-7; 10 bases are shared with TRBD1. The CDR3 loop is CASSYSGQGGSYEQYF. CDR3 bases: TGTGCCAGCAGTTACTCTGGACAGGGGGGCTCCTACGAGCAGTACTTC.